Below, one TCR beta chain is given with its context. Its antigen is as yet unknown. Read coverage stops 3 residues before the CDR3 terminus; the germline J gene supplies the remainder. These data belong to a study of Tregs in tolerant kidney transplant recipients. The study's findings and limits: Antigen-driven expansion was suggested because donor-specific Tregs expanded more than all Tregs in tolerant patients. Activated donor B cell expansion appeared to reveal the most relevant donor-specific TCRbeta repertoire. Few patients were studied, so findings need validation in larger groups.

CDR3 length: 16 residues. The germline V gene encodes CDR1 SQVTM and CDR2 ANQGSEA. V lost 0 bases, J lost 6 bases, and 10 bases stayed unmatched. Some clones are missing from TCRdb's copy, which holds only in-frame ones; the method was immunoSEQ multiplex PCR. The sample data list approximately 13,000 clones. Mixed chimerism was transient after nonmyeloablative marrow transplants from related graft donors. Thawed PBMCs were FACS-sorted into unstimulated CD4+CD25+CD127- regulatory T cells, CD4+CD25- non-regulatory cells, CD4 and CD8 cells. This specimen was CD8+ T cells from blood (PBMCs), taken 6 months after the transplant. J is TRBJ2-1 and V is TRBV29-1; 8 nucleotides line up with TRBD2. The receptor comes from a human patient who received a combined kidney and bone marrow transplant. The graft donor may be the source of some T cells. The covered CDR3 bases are TGCAGCGTTGAAGATCGGGCTAGCGGGCCGATCAATGAG. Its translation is CSVEDRASGPINE. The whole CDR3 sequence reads CSVEDRASGPINEQFF.